The T cell receptor beta chain described here comes from a study of blood T cell repertoires in COVID-19. Original data processing: For nucleated cells, counts were estimated from reference gene primer amplification. Clones were sequenced by immunoSEQ multiplex PCR, and TCRdb holds only the in-frame ones, with some missing. Clonal size and the V and J genes are those of that table, whereas D and trimming came from the DNA. This table has 300,000 to 400,000 clones, 75% to 90% appearing once. With 0 bases removed from V and 3 bases from J, the gap between germline ends came to 24 bases. The germline V gene encodes CDR1 KGHSH and CDR2 LQKENI. This CDR3 region has 19 residues.

Sequenced material: PBMCs or T cells enriched from blood (not recorded which). J is TRBJ2-7 and V is TRBV18; tentative D call: TRBD2 (6 bases). The clonotype was recovered from a man aged 30 to 45 who had recovered from COVID-19. The CDR3, as DNA: TGTGCCAGCTCACCACCCCGCCGGGACGGACTAAGGGGATTCTACGAGCAGTACTTC. Encoded protein: CASSPPRRDGLRGFYEQYF.